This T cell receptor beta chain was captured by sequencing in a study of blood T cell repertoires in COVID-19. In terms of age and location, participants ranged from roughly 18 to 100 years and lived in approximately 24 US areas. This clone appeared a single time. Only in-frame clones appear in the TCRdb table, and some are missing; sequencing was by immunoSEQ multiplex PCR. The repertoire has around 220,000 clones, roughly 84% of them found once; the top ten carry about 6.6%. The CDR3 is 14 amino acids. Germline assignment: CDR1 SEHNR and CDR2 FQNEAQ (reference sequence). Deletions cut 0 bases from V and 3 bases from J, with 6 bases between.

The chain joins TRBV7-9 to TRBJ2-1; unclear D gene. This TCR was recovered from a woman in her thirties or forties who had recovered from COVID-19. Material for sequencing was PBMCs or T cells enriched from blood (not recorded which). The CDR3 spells CASSLAGVYNEQFF. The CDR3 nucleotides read TGTGCCAGCAGCTTAGCGGGCGTCTACAATGAGCAGTTCTTC.